Listed below are T cell receptor beta chains from one sample, sequenced in a study of T cell clones after liver transplantation. Generated by immunoSEQ multiplex PCR, the TCRdb table keeps only in-frame clones and is missing some. This table holds tens of thousands of clones, roughly 82% found once. The sample here was CD4+ T cells from blood, taken approximately 3.5 years after liver transplant. These receptors all come from a human patient who received a liver transplant. The graft donor may account for some of the T cells. CDR3s include the opening cysteine and the closing phenylalanine or tryptophan. The D gene is left open where the match is weak.

v_gene: TRBV5-4
d_gene: TRBD2
j_gene: TRBJ2-7
CDR3aa: CASSVSGSNSYEQYF

v_gene: TRBV6-5
d_gene: -
j_gene: TRBJ2-7
CDR3aa: CASSYSMRGGYEQYF

v_gene: TRBV4-1
d_gene: -
j_gene: TRBJ2-3
CDR3aa: CASSPLGSGIPTDTQYF

v_gene: TRBV18
d_gene: -
j_gene: TRBJ1-3
CDR3aa: CASSPQGLSGNTIYF

v_gene: TRBV7-6
d_gene: -
j_gene: TRBJ2-5
CDR3aa: CASSFPKETQYF

v_gene: TRBV28
d_gene: TRBD1
j_gene: TRBJ1-4
CDR3aa: CASLGQVNEKLFF

v_gene: TRBV2
d_gene: -
j_gene: TRBJ2-5
CDR3aa: CASSELVSGETQYF

v_gene: TRBV18
d_gene: TRBD2
j_gene: TRBJ2-4
CDR3aa: CASSPLGASGSTKNIQYF

v_gene: TRBV7-9
d_gene: TRBD2
j_gene: TRBJ2-1
CDR3aa: CASSAWWSGRSNEQFF

v_gene: TRBV6-1
d_gene: TRBD2
j_gene: TRBJ2-5
CDR3aa: CASSTSGRLQETQYF

v_gene: TRBV10-3
d_gene: -
j_gene: TRBJ2-3
CDR3aa: CAISVTSTDTQYF

v_gene: TRBV6-5
d_gene: -
j_gene: TRBJ1-1
CDR3aa: CASSPPGPYTEAFF

v_gene: TRBV7-2
d_gene: -
j_gene: TRBJ2-7
CDR3aa: CASSYRVGEQYF

v_gene: TRBV5-3
d_gene: TRBD2
j_gene: TRBJ2-7
CDR3aa: CARSFLAGGIIGYEQYF

v_gene: TRBV5-1
d_gene: TRBD1
j_gene: TRBJ1-1
CDR3aa: CASSLGQGVGTEAFF

v_gene: TRBV11-2
d_gene: TRBD1
j_gene: TRBJ2-3
CDR3aa: CASSLRQGETDTQYF

v_gene: TRBV6-5
d_gene: -
j_gene: TRBJ2-7
CDR3aa: CASSYSVSSYEQYF

v_gene: TRBV18
d_gene: -
j_gene: TRBJ2-7
CDR3aa: CASSARTEAYEQYF

v_gene: TRBV27
d_gene: -
j_gene: TRBJ2-7
CDR3aa: CASRRAARSSYEQYF

v_gene: TRBV28
d_gene: TRBD1
j_gene: TRBJ2-5
CDR3aa: CASTPTGRETQYF

v_gene: TRBV4-1
d_gene: -
j_gene: TRBJ2-7
CDR3aa: CASSQGRRSGANYEQYF